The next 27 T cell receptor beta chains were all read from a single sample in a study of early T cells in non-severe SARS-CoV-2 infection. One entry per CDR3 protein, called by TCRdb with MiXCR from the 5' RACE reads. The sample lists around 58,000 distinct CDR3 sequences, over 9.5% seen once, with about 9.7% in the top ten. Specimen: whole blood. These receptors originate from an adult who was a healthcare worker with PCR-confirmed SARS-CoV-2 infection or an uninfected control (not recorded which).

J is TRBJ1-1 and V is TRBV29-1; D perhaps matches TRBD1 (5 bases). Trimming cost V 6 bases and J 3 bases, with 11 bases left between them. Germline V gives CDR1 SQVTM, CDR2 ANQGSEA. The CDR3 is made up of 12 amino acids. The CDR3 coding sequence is TGCAGCGTGTTCGGACAAGACACTGAAGCTTTCTTT. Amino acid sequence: CSVFGQDTEAFF.

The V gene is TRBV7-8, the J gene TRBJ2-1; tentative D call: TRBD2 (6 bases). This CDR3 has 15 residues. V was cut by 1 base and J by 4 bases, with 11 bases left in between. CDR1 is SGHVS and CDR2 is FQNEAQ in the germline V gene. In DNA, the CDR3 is TGTGCCAGCAGCTTAGACGGGAGTAGGTACAATGAGCAGTTCTTC. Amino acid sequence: CASSLDGSRYNEQFF.

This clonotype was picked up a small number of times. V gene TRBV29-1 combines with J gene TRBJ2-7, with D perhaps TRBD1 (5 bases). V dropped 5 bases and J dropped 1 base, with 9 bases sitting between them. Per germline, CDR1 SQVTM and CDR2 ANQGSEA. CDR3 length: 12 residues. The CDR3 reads CSVTTDSYEQYF. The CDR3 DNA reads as TGCAGCGTTACGACAGATTCCTACGAGCAGTACTTC.

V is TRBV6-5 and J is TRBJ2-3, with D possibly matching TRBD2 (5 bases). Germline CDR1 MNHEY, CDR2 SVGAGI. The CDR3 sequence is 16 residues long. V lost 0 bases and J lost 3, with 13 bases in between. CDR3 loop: CASSYSTPPGTDTQYF. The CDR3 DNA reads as TGTGCCAGCAGTTACTCGACCCCCCCGGGAACAGATACGCAGTATTTT.

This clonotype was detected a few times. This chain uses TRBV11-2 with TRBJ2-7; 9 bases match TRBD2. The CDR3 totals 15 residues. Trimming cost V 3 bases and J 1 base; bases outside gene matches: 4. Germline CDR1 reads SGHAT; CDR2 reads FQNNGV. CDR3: CASSFGTSLSYEQYF. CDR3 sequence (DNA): TGTGCCAGCAGCTTCGGGACTAGCCTTTCCTACGAGCAGTACTTC.

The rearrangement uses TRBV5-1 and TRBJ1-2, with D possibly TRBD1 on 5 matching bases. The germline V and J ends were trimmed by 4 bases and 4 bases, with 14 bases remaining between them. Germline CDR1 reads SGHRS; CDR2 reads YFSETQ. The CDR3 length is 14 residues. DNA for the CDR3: TGCGCCAGCAGCGTCCGGACAACCAGCTATGGCTACACCTTC. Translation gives CASSVRTTSYGYTF.

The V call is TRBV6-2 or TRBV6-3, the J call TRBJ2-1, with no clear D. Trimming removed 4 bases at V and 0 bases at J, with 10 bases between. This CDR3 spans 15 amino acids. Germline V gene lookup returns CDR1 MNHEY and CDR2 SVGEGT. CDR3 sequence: CASSSAHLSYNEQFF. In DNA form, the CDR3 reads TGTGCCAGCAGTTCCGCGCACCTCTCCTACAATGAGCAGTTCTTC.

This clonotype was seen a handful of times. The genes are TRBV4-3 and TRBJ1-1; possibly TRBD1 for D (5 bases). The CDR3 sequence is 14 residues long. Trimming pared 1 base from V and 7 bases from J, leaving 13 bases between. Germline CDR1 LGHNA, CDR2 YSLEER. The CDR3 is CASSQASPQGEAFF. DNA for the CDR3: TGCGCCAGCAGCCAAGCCTCACCGCAGGGTGAAGCTTTCTTT.

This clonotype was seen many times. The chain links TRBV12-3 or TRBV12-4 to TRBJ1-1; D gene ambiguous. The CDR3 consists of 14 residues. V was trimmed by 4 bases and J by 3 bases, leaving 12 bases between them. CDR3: CASSSDGEYTEAFF. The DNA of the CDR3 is TGTGCCAGCAGTTCGGACGGAGAGTACACTGAAGCTTTCTTT.

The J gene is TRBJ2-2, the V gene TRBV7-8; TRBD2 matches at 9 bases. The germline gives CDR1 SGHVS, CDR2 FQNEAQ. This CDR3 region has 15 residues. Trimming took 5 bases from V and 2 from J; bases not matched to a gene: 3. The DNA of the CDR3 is TGTGCCAGCAGCAGGCTAGCGGGAAACACCGGGGAGCTGTTTTTT. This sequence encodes CASSRLAGNTGELFF.

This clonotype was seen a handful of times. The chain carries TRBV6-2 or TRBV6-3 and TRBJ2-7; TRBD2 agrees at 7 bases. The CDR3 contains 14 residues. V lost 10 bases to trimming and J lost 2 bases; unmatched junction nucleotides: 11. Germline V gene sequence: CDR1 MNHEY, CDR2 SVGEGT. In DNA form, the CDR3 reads TGTGCCACCTTCGAGGGAGGGATGGCCTACGAGCAGTACTTC. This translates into CATFEGGMAYEQYF.

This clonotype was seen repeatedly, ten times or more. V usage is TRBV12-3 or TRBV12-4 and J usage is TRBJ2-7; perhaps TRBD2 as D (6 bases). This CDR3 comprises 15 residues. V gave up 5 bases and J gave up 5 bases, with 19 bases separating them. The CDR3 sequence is CASSQTGPGGDEQYF. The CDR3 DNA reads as TGTGCCAGCAGTCAAACCGGGCCCGGCGGGGACGAGCAGTACTTC.

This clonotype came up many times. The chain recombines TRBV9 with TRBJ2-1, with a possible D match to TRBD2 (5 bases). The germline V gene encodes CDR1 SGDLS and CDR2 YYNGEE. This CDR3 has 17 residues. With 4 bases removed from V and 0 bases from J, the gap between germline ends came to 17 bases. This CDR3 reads CASSPRTSGRSYNEQFF. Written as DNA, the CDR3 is TGTGCCAGCAGCCCCCGAACGAGCGGACGCTCCTACAATGAGCAGTTCTTC.

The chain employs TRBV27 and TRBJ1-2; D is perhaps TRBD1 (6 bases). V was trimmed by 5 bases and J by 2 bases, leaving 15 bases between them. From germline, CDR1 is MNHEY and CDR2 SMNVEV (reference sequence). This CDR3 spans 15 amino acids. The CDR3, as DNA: TGTGCCAGCAGTGCGCGGACAGTGACAAACTATGGCTACACCTTC. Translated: CASSARTVTNYGYTF.

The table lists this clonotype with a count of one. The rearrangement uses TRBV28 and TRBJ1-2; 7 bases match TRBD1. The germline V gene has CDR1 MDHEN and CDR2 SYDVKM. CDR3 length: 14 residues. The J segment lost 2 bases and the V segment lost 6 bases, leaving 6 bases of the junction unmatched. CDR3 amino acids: CASSSGQRNYGYTF. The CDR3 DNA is TGTGCCAGCAGCTCGGGACAGCGGAACTATGGCTACACCTTC.

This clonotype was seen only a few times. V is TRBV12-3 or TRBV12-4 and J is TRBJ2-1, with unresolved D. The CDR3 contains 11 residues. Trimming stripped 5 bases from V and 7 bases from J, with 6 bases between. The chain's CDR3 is CASSPLNEQFF. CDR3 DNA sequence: TGTGCCAGCAGTCCTTTGAATGAGCAGTTCTTC.

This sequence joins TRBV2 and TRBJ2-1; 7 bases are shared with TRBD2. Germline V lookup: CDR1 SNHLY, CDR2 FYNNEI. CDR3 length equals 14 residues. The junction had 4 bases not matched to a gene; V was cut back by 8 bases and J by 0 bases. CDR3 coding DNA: TGTGCCAGCGAGTGGACTAGCTCCTACAATGAGCAGTTCTTC. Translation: CASEWTSSYNEQFF.

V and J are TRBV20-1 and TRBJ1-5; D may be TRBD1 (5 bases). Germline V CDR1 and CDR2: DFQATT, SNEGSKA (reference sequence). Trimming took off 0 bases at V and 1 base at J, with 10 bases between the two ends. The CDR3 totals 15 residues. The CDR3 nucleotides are TGCAGTGCTAGAGATCCGGGGGAGAGCAATCAGCCCCAGCATTTT. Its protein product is CSARDPGESNQPQHF.

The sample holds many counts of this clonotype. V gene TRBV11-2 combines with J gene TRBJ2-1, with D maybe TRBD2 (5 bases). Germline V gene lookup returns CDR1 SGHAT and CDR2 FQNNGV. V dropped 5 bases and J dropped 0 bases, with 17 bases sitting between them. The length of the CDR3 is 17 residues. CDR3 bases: TGTGCCAGCAGCCAACTTTCCGGGGTGAACTCCTACAATGAGCAGTTCTTC. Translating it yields CASSQLSGVNSYNEQFF.

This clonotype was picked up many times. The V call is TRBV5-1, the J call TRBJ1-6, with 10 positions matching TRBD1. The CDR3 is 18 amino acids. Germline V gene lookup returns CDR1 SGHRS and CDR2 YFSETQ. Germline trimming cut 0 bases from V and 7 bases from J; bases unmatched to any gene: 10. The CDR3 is CASSLAPSGTGANSPLHF. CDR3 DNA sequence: TGCGCCAGCAGCTTGGCCCCTTCCGGGACAGGGGCCAATTCACCCCTCCACTTT.

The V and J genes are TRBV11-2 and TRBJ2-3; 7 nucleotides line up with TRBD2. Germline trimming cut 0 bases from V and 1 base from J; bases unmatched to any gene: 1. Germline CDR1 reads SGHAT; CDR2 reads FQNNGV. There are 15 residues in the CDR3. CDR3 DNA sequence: TGTGCCAGCAGCTTAGACCTAGCGGGCACAGATACGCAGTATTTT. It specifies CASSLDLAGTDTQYF.

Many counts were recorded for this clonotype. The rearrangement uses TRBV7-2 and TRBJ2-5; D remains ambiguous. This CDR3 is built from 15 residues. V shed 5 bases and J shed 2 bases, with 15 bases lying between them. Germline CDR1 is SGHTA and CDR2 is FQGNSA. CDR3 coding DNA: TGTGCCAGCAGCGAAGGCAGCCCTGGGCAAGAGACCCAGTACTTC. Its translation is CASSEGSPGQETQYF.

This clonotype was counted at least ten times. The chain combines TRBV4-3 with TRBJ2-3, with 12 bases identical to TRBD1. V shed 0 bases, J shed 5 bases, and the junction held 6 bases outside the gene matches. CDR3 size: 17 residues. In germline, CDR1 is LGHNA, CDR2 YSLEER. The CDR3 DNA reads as TGCGCCAGCAGCCAAGACGGGACAGGGGGCGCAAAAGATACGCAGTATTTT. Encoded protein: CASSQDGTGGAKDTQYF.

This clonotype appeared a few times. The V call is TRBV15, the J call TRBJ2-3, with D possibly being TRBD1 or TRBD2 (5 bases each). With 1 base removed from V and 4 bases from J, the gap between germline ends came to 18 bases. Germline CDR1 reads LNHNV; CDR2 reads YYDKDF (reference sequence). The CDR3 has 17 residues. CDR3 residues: CATSRVMGTITADTQYF. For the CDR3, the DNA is TGTGCCACCAGCAGAGTCATGGGGACCATCACCGCAGATACGCAGTATTTT.

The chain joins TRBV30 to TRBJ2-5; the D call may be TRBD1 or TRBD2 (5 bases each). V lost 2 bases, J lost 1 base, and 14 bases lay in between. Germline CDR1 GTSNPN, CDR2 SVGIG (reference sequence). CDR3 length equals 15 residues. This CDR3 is CAWSPGTKAQETQYF. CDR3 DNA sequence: TGTGCCTGGAGTCCCGGGACCAAAGCCCAAGAGACCCAGTACTTC. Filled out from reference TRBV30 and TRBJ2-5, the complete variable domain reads SQTIHQWPATLVQPVGSPLSLECTVEGTSNPNLYWYRQAAGRGLQLLFYSVGIGQISSEVPQNLSASRPQDRQFILSSKKLLLSDSGFYLCAWSPGTKAQETQYFGPGTRLLVL.

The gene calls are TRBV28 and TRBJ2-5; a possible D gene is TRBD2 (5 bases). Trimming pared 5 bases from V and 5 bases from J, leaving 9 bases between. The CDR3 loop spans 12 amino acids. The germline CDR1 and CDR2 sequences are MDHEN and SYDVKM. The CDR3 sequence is CASSPQRETQYF. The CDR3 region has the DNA TGTGCCAGCAGTCCCCAGCGGGAGACCCAGTACTTC.

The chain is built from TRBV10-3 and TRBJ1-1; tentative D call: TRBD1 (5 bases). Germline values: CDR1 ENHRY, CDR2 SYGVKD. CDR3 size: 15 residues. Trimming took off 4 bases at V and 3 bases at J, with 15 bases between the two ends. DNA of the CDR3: TGTGCCATCAGTGGGAAGACATCGGGGGACACTGAAGCTTTCTTT. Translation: CAISGKTSGDTEAFF.